The rows below give T cell receptor beta chains drawn from one sample of a study of blood T cell repertoires in COVID-19. Repertoires were generated with immunoSEQ multiplex PCR, while TCRdb's copy carries only in-frame clones and drops some. The sample comprises about 30,000 clones, about two thirds of which are singletons, and about a sixth rests with the top ten. The sample consisted of peripheral blood. The receptors stem from a human donor in a cohort sampled during active COVID-19. Each CDR3 is given with its conserved first and last residue. Each record gives: V gene, D gene, clone size, J gene, CDR3 protein, CDR3 DNA. The D gene is left open where the match is weak. Clone size is not always given. Where it is, it says once, few, many or a class for expanded clones.

v_call: TRBV19; d_call: TRBD2; clone_size: NA; j_call: TRBJ2-7; cdr3_aa: CASSTPGTSGFYEQYF; cdr3_nt: TGTGCCAGTAGTACCCCAGGGACTAGCGGGTTCTACGAGCAGTACTTC
v_call: TRBV28; d_call: NA; clone_size: NA; j_call: TRBJ2-2; cdr3_aa: CASSQNLDGELFF; cdr3_nt: TGTGCCAGCAGTCAAAACCTAGACGGGGAGCTGTTTTTT
v_call: TRBV9; d_call: NA; clone_size: NA; j_call: TRBJ2-3; cdr3_aa: CASSVWGLDTDTQYF; cdr3_nt: TGTGCCAGCAGCGTATGGGGGCTTGACACAGATACGCAGTATTTT
v_call: TRBV6-4; d_call: NA; clone_size: few; j_call: TRBJ2-3; cdr3_aa: CASSHTGEADTQYF; cdr3_nt: TGTGCCAGCAGCCACACGGGGGAGGCAGATACGCAGTATTTT
v_call: TRBV29-1; d_call: TRBD2; clone_size: NA; j_call: TRBJ2-7; cdr3_aa: CSVVPGTSGRGYEQYF; cdr3_nt: TGCAGCGTTGTCCCCGGGACTAGCGGGAGAGGCTACGAGCAGTACTTC
v_call: TRBV5-1; d_call: TRBD1; clone_size: NA; j_call: TRBJ2-2; cdr3_aa: CASSFRGRAGELFF; cdr3_nt: TGCGCCAGCAGCTTCAGGGGGCGGGCCGGGGAGCTGTTTTTT
v_call: TRBV10-3; d_call: NA; clone_size: NA; j_call: TRBJ2-2; cdr3_aa: CAISDYRNTGELFF; cdr3_nt: TGTGCCATCAGTGATTACAGAAACACCGGGGAGCTGTTTTTT
v_call: TRBV7-9; d_call: NA; clone_size: NA; j_call: TRBJ1-1; cdr3_aa: CASRNTGGVAMNTEAFF; cdr3_nt: TGTGCCAGCAGGAACACCGGGGGGGTCGCCATGAACACTGAAGCTTTCTTT
v_call: TRBV7-2; d_call: NA; clone_size: NA; j_call: TRBJ2-7; cdr3_aa: CASSLVGSLGGEQYF; cdr3_nt: TGTGCCAGCAGCTTAGTAGGGAGTCTCGGTGGCGAGCAGTACTTC
v_call: TRBV9; d_call: NA; clone_size: NA; j_call: TRBJ1-6; cdr3_aa: CASSVDGGLNSPLHF; cdr3_nt: TGTGCCAGCAGCGTAGATGGGGGCCTGAATTCACCCCTCCACTTT
v_call: TRBV24-1; d_call: NA; clone_size: NA; j_call: TRBJ2-1; cdr3_aa: CATSDQNRAGYNEQFF; cdr3_nt: TGTGCCACCAGTGATCAAAACAGGGCCGGCTACAATGAGCAGTTCTTC
v_call: TRBV4-1; d_call: NA; clone_size: few; j_call: TRBJ1-1; cdr3_aa: CASSQGQGSEAFF; cdr3_nt: TGCGCCAGCAGCCAAGGTCAGGGGTCTGAAGCTTTCTTT
v_call: TRBV5-8; d_call: TRBD1; clone_size: few; j_call: TRBJ2-3; cdr3_aa: CASSEPNRGRTDTQYF; cdr3_nt: TGTGCCAGCAGCGAACCAAACAGGGGGCGCACAGATACGCAGTATTTT
v_call: TRBV6-5; d_call: TRBD1; clone_size: few; j_call: TRBJ1-2; cdr3_aa: CASSYSRTGGNYGYTF; cdr3_nt: TGTGCCAGCAGTTATTCGCGGACAGGGGGGAACTATGGCTACACCTTC
v_call: TRBV6-5; d_call: TRBD2; clone_size: NA; j_call: TRBJ2-3; cdr3_aa: CASRKAGVRTDTQYF; cdr3_nt: TGTGCCAGCAGAAAAGCGGGAGTGCGCACAGATACGCAGTATTTT
v_call: TRBV24-1; d_call: TRBD1; clone_size: NA; j_call: TRBJ2-1; cdr3_aa: CATRRSDRGAHEQFF; cdr3_nt: TGTGCCACCAGGAGGTCGGACAGGGGGGCCCATGAGCAGTTCTTC
v_call: TRBV19; d_call: NA; clone_size: NA; j_call: TRBJ1-5; cdr3_aa: CASSIGEGNQPQHF; cdr3_nt: TGTGCCAGTAGTATCGGAGAGGGCAATCAGCCCCAGCATTTT
v_call: TRBV11-3; d_call: NA; clone_size: NA; j_call: TRBJ2-7; cdr3_aa: CASSLGEAGTGGYEQYF; cdr3_nt: TGTGCCAGCAGCTTGGGAGAGGCTGGGACTGGGGGTTACGAGCAGTACTTC
v_call: TRBV11-3; d_call: TRBD1; clone_size: NA; j_call: TRBJ1-1; cdr3_aa: CASSPYRGTEAFF; cdr3_nt: TGTGCCAGCAGCCCATACAGGGGCACCGAAGCTTTCTTT
v_call: TRBV7-2; d_call: NA; clone_size: NA; j_call: TRBJ2-1; cdr3_aa: CASSLEGGRHNEQFF; cdr3_nt: TGTGCCAGCAGCTTAGAAGGGGGTAGGCACAATGAGCAGTTCTTC
v_call: TRBV4-1; d_call: TRBD1; clone_size: NA; j_call: TRBJ1-4; cdr3_aa: CASSLGTGMEKLFF; cdr3_nt: TGCGCCAGCAGCCTCGGGACAGGGATGGAAAAACTGTTTTTT
v_call: TRBV7-9; d_call: TRBD2; clone_size: NA; j_call: TRBJ2-5; cdr3_aa: CASSLEVAGDQETQYF; cdr3_nt: TGTGCCAGCAGCTTAGAAGTAGCGGGGGACCAAGAGACCCAGTACTTC
v_call: TRBV5-4; d_call: NA; clone_size: NA; j_call: TRBJ1-1; cdr3_aa: CASSGGVVTEAFF; cdr3_nt: TGTGCCAGCAGCGGGGGGGTGGTCACTGAAGCTTTCTTT
v_call: TRBV10-3; d_call: TRBD1; clone_size: few; j_call: TRBJ1-1; cdr3_aa: CAIRGDSQNTEAFF; cdr3_nt: TGTGCCATCAGGGGGGACAGTCAGAACACTGAAGCTTTCTTT
v_call: TRBV6-5; d_call: TRBD1; clone_size: NA; j_call: TRBJ2-5; cdr3_aa: CASKGAPGGQETQYF; cdr3_nt: TGTGCCAGCAAAGGAGCCCCAGGGGGTCAAGAGACCCAGTACTTC
v_call: TRBV7-3; d_call: NA; clone_size: few; j_call: TRBJ2-5; cdr3_aa: CASSLSSRETQYF; cdr3_nt: TGTGCCAGCAGCTTATCTAGCAGGGAGACCCAGTACTTC
v_call: TRBV7-9; d_call: TRBD1; clone_size: NA; j_call: TRBJ2-7; cdr3_aa: CASSPRDRAYEQYF; cdr3_nt: TGTGCCAGCAGCCCGAGGGACAGGGCCTACGAGCAGTACTTC
v_call: TRBV6-1; d_call: TRBD2; clone_size: NA; j_call: TRBJ2-3; cdr3_aa: CASSERPGTSKDTQYF; cdr3_nt: TGTGCCAGCAGTGAGCGCCCCGGGACTAGCAAAGATACGCAGTATTTT
v_call: TRBV11-3; d_call: TRBD1; clone_size: NA; j_call: TRBJ2-5; cdr3_aa: CASSLSGTGGRETQYF; cdr3_nt: TGTGCCAGCAGCTTATCCGGGACAGGGGGTCGAGAGACCCAGTACTTC
v_call: TRBV27; d_call: TRBD2; clone_size: NA; j_call: TRBJ2-1; cdr3_aa: CASSPHISGRANRYNEQFF; cdr3_nt: TGTGCCAGCAGTCCCCATATTAGCGGGAGGGCCAATCGGTACAATGAGCAGTTCTTC
v_call: TRBV2; d_call: NA; clone_size: NA; j_call: TRBJ1-2; cdr3_aa: CASIGEGYGYTF; cdr3_nt: TGTGCCAGCATCGGGGAGGGCTATGGCTACACCTTC
v_call: TRBV2; d_call: NA; clone_size: NA; j_call: TRBJ1-4; cdr3_aa: CASSDRGNEKLFF; cdr3_nt: TGTGCCAGCAGTGACAGGGGTAATGAAAAACTGTTTTTT
v_call: TRBV6-2/TRBV6-3; d_call: TRBD2; clone_size: NA; j_call: TRBJ2-1; cdr3_aa: CASSYGVAGVSYNEQFF; cdr3_nt: TGTGCCAGCAGTTACGGGGTAGCGGGGGTCTCCTACAATGAGCAGTTCTTC
v_call: TRBV7-8; d_call: NA; clone_size: few; j_call: TRBJ1-5; cdr3_aa: CASSLGAGSNQPQHF; cdr3_nt: TGTGCCAGCAGCTTAGGGGCGGGGAGCAATCAGCCCCAGCATTTT
v_call: TRBV7-2; d_call: TRBD1; clone_size: NA; j_call: TRBJ2-7; cdr3_aa: CASSLGTGGNEQYF; cdr3_nt: TGTGCCAGCAGCCTCGGGACAGGGGGAAACGAGCAGTACTTC
v_call: TRBV19; d_call: NA; clone_size: few; j_call: TRBJ1-3; cdr3_aa: CASSDPGQGNTIYF; cdr3_nt: TGTGCCAGTAGTGACCCGGGTCAAGGAAACACCATATATTTT
v_call: TRBV2; d_call: TRBD2; clone_size: medium-sized; j_call: TRBJ2-4; cdr3_aa: CASSVGGGIAKNIQYF; cdr3_nt: TGTGCCAGCAGTGTTGGCGGGGGGATTGCCAAAAACATTCAGTACTTC
v_call: TRBV5-6; d_call: TRBD2; clone_size: NA; j_call: TRBJ2-1; cdr3_aa: CASSPGLGVDEQFF; cdr3_nt: TGTGCCAGCAGCCCGGGACTAGGTGTCGATGAGCAGTTCTTC
v_call: TRBV9; d_call: NA; clone_size: NA; j_call: TRBJ2-3; cdr3_aa: CASSVAPGSSDTQYF; cdr3_nt: TGTGCCAGCAGCGTGGCCCCAGGGTCTTCAGATACGCAGTATTTT
v_call: TRBV6-5; d_call: NA; clone_size: few; j_call: TRBJ2-7; cdr3_aa: CASSYRGPPEQYF; cdr3_nt: TGTGCCAGCAGTTACCGCGGGCCCCCGGAGCAGTACTTC
v_call: TRBV19; d_call: NA; clone_size: few; j_call: TRBJ1-2; cdr3_aa: CASSIGQAYDYTF; cdr3_nt: TGTGCCAGTAGTATAGGACAGGCCTATGACTACACCTTC
v_call: TRBV7-2; d_call: TRBD2; clone_size: few; j_call: TRBJ2-1; cdr3_aa: CASGVTSAYNEQFF; cdr3_nt: TGTGCCAGCGGGGTTACTAGCGCCTACAATGAGCAGTTCTTC
v_call: TRBV5-1; d_call: NA; clone_size: NA; j_call: TRBJ2-3; cdr3_aa: CASSRQGRDTDTQYF; cdr3_nt: TGCGCCAGCAGCCGTCAGGGGCGCGATACAGATACGCAGTATTTT
v_call: TRBV7-2; d_call: TRBD2; clone_size: NA; j_call: TRBJ2-3; cdr3_aa: CASSQQGRGGTDTQYF; cdr3_nt: TGTGCCAGCAGCCAGCAGGGGCGGGGGGGCACAGATACGCAGTATTTT
v_call: TRBV11-3; d_call: TRBD2; clone_size: once; j_call: TRBJ2-1; cdr3_aa: CASSPSGRRRDNEQFF; cdr3_nt: TGTGCCAGCAGCCCAAGCGGGAGGCGTAGGGACAATGAGCAGTTCTTC
v_call: TRBV29-1; d_call: NA; clone_size: few; j_call: TRBJ2-7; cdr3_aa: CSVLGTLYEQYF; cdr3_nt: TGCAGCGTTCTTGGGACTCTCTACGAGCAGTACTTC
v_call: TRBV7-6; d_call: TRBD1; clone_size: NA; j_call: TRBJ2-3; cdr3_aa: CASSSKPGGVGTDTQYF; cdr3_nt: TGTGCCAGCAGCTCCAAGCCAGGGGGCGTAGGCACAGATACGCAGTATTTT
v_call: TRBV5-4; d_call: NA; clone_size: once; j_call: TRBJ2-7; cdr3_aa: CASSGGAFYEQYF; cdr3_nt: TGTGCCAGCAGCGGGGGGGCCTTCTACGAGCAGTACTTC
v_call: TRBV29-1; d_call: TRBD1; clone_size: NA; j_call: TRBJ2-7; cdr3_aa: CSVATGDGEQYF; cdr3_nt: TGCAGCGTTGCAACAGGGGATGGGGAGCAGTACTTC
v_call: TRBV6-5; d_call: TRBD1; clone_size: NA; j_call: TRBJ1-6; cdr3_aa: CASNGKRGGWSPLHF; cdr3_nt: TGTGCCAGCAACGGAAAGAGAGGGGGCTGGTCACCCCTCCACTTT
v_call: TRBV7-2; d_call: NA; clone_size: NA; j_call: TRBJ1-2; cdr3_aa: CASSLEQNYGYTF; cdr3_nt: TGTGCCAGCAGCTTAGAACAAAACTATGGCTACACCTTC
v_call: TRBV2; d_call: NA; clone_size: NA; j_call: TRBJ1-3; cdr3_aa: CASSAQGSGNTIYF; cdr3_nt: TGTGCCAGCAGTGCACAGGGCTCTGGAAACACCATATATTTT